Listed here are 18 T cell receptor beta chains from one sample, sequenced in a study of T cell clonality in common variable immunodeficiency. TCRdb's table, derived via immunoSEQ multiplex PCR, lists solely in-frame clones and lacks some. The table lists 35,000 to 45,000 clones, with no singletons. The sequenced sample was peripheral blood mononuclear cells. The receptors originated from a person between 18 and 75 years old in good health.

Of note for this clone: The read gets to within 3 residues of the CDR3 end, and the germline J gene fills in the rest. J is TRBJ2-3 and V is TRBV5-6; no reliable D call. Germline CDR1 SGHDT, CDR2 YYEEEE. This CDR3 is built from 15 residues. The chain's CDR3 is CASSLFSQLQETQYF. CDR3 DNA (partial): TGTGCCAGCAGCTTGTTCTCGCAGTTACAAGAGACG.

There are many counts of this clone. The CDR3 sequence is CASSLVQGGGANEKLFF. The covered CDR3 bases are TGCGCCAGCAGCTTGGTACAGGGAGGAGGGGCTAATGAAAAG. The gene calls are TRBV5-1 and TRBJ2-2; TRBD1 or TRBD2 may be the D gene (6 bases each). The missing CDR3 end, 3 residues past where the read stops, is filled in from the germline J gene. This CDR3 contains 17 residues. Germline loops: CDR1 SGHRS, CDR2 YFSETQ.

This clone was recorded many times. The sequenced fragment ends 3 residues before the CDR3 boundary, so the rest is inferred from the germline J gene. The chain couples TRBV29-1 to TRBJ2-3; 7 bases align to TRBD1. The junction had 5 bases not matched to a gene; V was cut back by 7 bases and J by 4 bases. The CDR3 spans 12 residues. From germline, CDR1 is SQVTM and CDR2 ANQGSEA. CDR3 DNA, as far as it was read: TGCAGCGCTCGACAGGGATCAGATACG. It yields the protein CSARQGSDT. In full, the CDR3 reads CSARQGSDTQYF.

This clone occurred many times. Read sequence stops 3 residues before the CDR3 end, and the germline J gene provides the missing end. The rearrangement uses TRBV5-4 and TRBJ1-2; unclear D gene. Per the germline V gene, CDR1 is SGHNT and CDR2 is YYREEE (reference sequence). The CDR3 is 15 amino acids. Here the CDR3 reads CASSLTSGSYNLYTF. The CDR3 bases that were read are TGTGCCAGCAGCTTGACTAGCGGGAGCTATAATTTG.

This clone has ten or more counts. The sequenced part of the CDR3 DNA is TGTGCCTGGAGTGTAAAGGCTAACTATGGC. Protein sequence: CAWSVKANYG. The entire CDR3 protein is CAWSVKANYGYTF. The chain recombines TRBV30 with TRBJ1-2; D gene ambiguous. With the read ending 3 residues before the CDR3 end, the germline J gene is used to fill in that end. The CDR3 sequence is 13 residues long. V lost 0 bases and J 0 bases, leaving 5 bases between the germline ends. CDR1 and CDR2 from the germline V gene are GTSNPN and SVGIG (reference sequence).

This clone has ten or more counts. The read ends 3 residues shy of where the CDR3 ends; the end is completed using the germline J gene. This chain connects TRBV30 to TRBJ2-3; 7 bases are a match to TRBD2. CDR1 is GTSNPN and CDR2 is SVGIG in the germline V gene (reference sequence). V lost 1 base to trimming and J lost 7 bases; unmatched junction nucleotides: 8. The CDR3 loop spans 14 amino acids. The CDR3 bases that were read are TGTGCCTGGAGTGCGGGCGGGAGCGTCAATACG. This translates into CAWSAGGSVNT. The whole CDR3 sequence reads CAWSAGGSVNTQYF.

In this sample, this clone turned up many times. The read is 3 residues too short to cover the CDR3 end, so that end is filled in from the germline J gene. The chain is built from TRBV5-1 and TRBJ1-2, with D unresolved. The CDR3 is 15 amino acids. Trimming cost V 0 bases and J 5 bases, with 14 bases left between them. The germline gives CDR1 SGHRS, CDR2 YFSETQ. CDR3: CASSLDRAPRYGYTF. The part of the CDR3 DNA that was read is TGCGCCAGCAGCTTGGATAGGGCCCCTCGGTATGGC.

This clone was recorded many times. Sequencing ends 3 residues short of the CDR3 end; the germline J gene provides the rest. This chain links TRBV5-6 with TRBJ2-3; 10 nucleotides agree with TRBD2. The CDR3 sequence is 15 residues long. The germline gives CDR1 SGHDT, CDR2 YYEEEE. The junction had 1 base not matched to a gene; V was cut back by 0 bases and J by 3 bases. CDR3 DNA, as far as it was read: TGTGCCAGCAGCTTGGCACTAGCGGGAACAGATACG. Translated, it gives CASSLALAGTDT. The CDR3, in full, reads CASSLALAGTDTQYF.

This clone was observed many times. The read comes to an end 3 residues before the CDR3 does, leaving the germline J gene to fill in the end. The V gene is TRBV30, the J gene TRBJ2-7, with a possible D match to TRBD1 (6 bases). Germline CDR1 and CDR2: GTSNPN and SVGIG (reference sequence). Trimming left V 1 base short and J 3 bases short, with 7 bases between. The CDR3 covers 12 residues. Incomplete CDR3 DNA: TGTGCCTGGAGTGGGACAGTCTACGAG. It specifies CAWSGTVYE. The whole CDR3 sequence reads CAWSGTVYEQYF.

In its sample, this clone was seen many times. Sequencing ends 3 residues short of the CDR3 end; the germline J gene provides the rest. The V gene is TRBV7-9, the J gene TRBJ2-3, with 8 nucleotides matching TRBD2. V lost 7 bases, J lost 3 bases, and 9 bases stayed unmatched. The CDR3 loop spans 15 amino acids. CDR1 SEHNR and CDR2 FQNEAQ come from the germline V gene (reference sequence). The CDR3 spells CASTLGGGRTDTQYF. The DNA read from the CDR3 is TGTGCCAGCACACTCGGGGGGGGGAGGACAGATACG.

This clone was found many times. The observed sequence ends 3 residues before the CDR3 terminus, with the missing tail filled in from the germline J gene. The genes are TRBV5-1 and TRBJ2-4; 11 bases match TRBD2. The ends lost 3 bases at V and 3 bases at J; junction bases unmatched: 14. Per the germline V gene, CDR1 is SGHRS and CDR2 is YFSETQ. The CDR3 has 19 amino acids. The CDR3 bases that were read are TGCGCCAGCAGCTCGATGGGAATACTAGCGGGAGAGGACAAAAACATT. This gives the protein CASSSMGILAGEDKNI. The CDR3 in full is CASSSMGILAGEDKNIQYF. Filled out from reference TRBV5-1 and TRBJ2-4, the complete variable domain reads KAGVTQTPRYLIKTRGQQVTLSCSPISGHRSVSWYQQTPGQGLQFLFEYFSETQRNKGNFPGRFSGRQFSNSRSEMNVSTLELGDSALYLCASSSMGILAGEDKNIQYFGAGTRLSVL.

In the case of this clone: The read is 3 residues too short to cover the CDR3 end, so that end is filled in from the germline J gene. J is TRBJ2-7 and V is TRBV5-8, with 9 positions matching TRBD1. This CDR3 comprises 15 residues. CDR1 is SGHTS, CDR2 YDEGEE, per germline. The V and J ends lost 3 bases and 3 bases, in that order; junction bases with no gene match: 7. Incomplete CDR3 DNA: TGTGCCAGCAGCTCACAGGGGGCAGGATTCTACGAG. This codes for CASSSQGAGFYE. The complete CDR3 sequence is CASSSQGAGFYEQYF.

This clone came up many times. The part of the CDR3 DNA that was read is TGCGCCAGCAGCTTGGTGGGCTTACAGGATACG. This codes for CASSLVGLQDT. The whole CDR3 sequence reads CASSLVGLQDTQYF. The chain uses TRBV5-1 and TRBJ2-3; D unclear. The sequenced fragment ends 3 residues before the CDR3 boundary, so the rest is inferred from the germline J gene. The CDR3 is made up of 14 amino acids. Deletions cut 0 bases from V and 6 bases from J, with 11 bases between. The V gene's germline CDR1 is SGHRS and CDR2 YFSETQ. The entire variable domain, with the rest obtained from reference TRBV5-1 and TRBJ2-3, is as follows: KAGVTQTPRYLIKTRGQQVTLSCSPISGHRSVSWYQQTPGQGLQFLFEYFSETQRNKGNFPGRFSGRQFSNSRSEMNVSTLELGDSALYLCASSLVGLQDTQYFGPGTRLTVL.

This clone was counted at least ten times. CDR3 bases read: TGCGCCAGCAGCAGGGGACAGGGGGCTAAAAACATT. As protein: CASSRGQGAKNI. The CDR3 in full is CASSRGQGAKNIQYF. The V gene is TRBV5-1, the J gene TRBJ2-4; 12 nucleotides line up with TRBD1. Read sequence stops 3 residues before the CDR3 end, and the germline J gene provides the missing end. Germline V CDR1 and CDR2: SGHRS, YFSETQ. The CDR3 sequence is 15 residues long. J was trimmed by 4 bases and V by 4 bases; bases with no gene match: 3.

The table lists this clone with many counts. Read coverage stops 3 residues before the CDR3 terminus; the germline J gene supplies the remainder. The chain joins TRBV30 to TRBJ1-6; no clear D. Trimming cost V 0 bases and J 9 bases, with 18 bases left between them. Germline V gene data show CDR1 as GTSNPN and CDR2 as SVGIG (reference sequence). CDR3 length equals 16 residues. The chain's CDR3 is CAWSVRIAGKGSPLHF. The sequenced CDR3 bases are TGTGCCTGGAGTGTTCGTATAGCGGGGAAAGGTTCACCC.

In its sample, this clone was seen many times. The observed sequence ends 3 residues before the CDR3 terminus, with the missing tail filled in from the germline J gene. The chain recombines TRBV18 with TRBJ2-5; D gene ambiguous. V gave up 8 bases and J gave up 1 base, with 11 bases separating them. Germline V gene sequence: CDR1 KGHSH, CDR2 LQKENI. The CDR3 is 13 amino acids. The CDR3 spells CASGGGIQETQYF. The part of the CDR3 DNA that was read is TGTGCCAGCGGCGGCGGTATCCAAGAGACC. The entire variable domain, with the rest obtained from reference TRBV18 and TRBJ2-5, is as follows: NAGVMQNPRHLVRRRGQEARLRCSPMKGHSHVYWYRQLPEEGLKFMVYLQKENIIDESGMPKERFSAEFPKEGPSILRIQQVVRGDSAAYFCASGGGIQETQYFGPGTRLLVL.

This clone was seen more than once but under ten times. It may be a read error: a sequence one base away is much more abundant. The read stops 3 residues short of the end of the CDR3; the missing end is completed from the germline J gene. The J gene is TRBJ2-3, the V gene TRBV6-1; a possible D gene is TRBD1 (7 bases). In germline, CDR1 is MNHNS, CDR2 SASEGT. The length of the CDR3 is 17 residues. The chain's CDR3 is CASSEPRYNRAGQPQYF. The covered CDR3 bases are TGTGCCAGCAGTGAACCCCGTTATAACCGGGCGGGACAGCCG.

This clone was recorded at least ten times. The read ends 3 residues before the CDR3 terminus; that terminus is restored from the germline J gene. The chain recombines TRBV5-1 with TRBJ1-4; a weak D match, TRBD1 (5 bases). The CDR3 contains 12 residues. Looked up from germline, CDR1 is SGHRS and CDR2 is YFSETQ. V was trimmed by 2 bases and J by 7 bases, leaving 6 bases between them. The CDR3 here is CASSFRGEKLFF. The sequenced part of the CDR3 DNA is TGCGCCAGCAGCTTTAGGGGTGAAAAA.